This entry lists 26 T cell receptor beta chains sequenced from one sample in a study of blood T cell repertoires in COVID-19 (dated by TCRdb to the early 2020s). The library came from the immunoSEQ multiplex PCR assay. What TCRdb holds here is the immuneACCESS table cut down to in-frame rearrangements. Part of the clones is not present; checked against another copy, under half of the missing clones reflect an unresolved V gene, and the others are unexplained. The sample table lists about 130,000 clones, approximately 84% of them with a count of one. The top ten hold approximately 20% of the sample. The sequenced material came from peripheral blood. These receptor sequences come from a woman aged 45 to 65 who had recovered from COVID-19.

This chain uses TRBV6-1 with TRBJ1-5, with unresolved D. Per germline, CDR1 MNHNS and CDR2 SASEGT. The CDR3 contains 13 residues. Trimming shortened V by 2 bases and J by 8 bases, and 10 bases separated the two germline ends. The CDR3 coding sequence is TGTGCCAGCAGTGAAACCGGAGGGAAGCCCCAGCATTTT. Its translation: CASSETGGKPQHF.

This chain's CDR3 is CASSYSGTGAGNTIYF. The CDR3 nucleotides are TGTGCCAGCAGTTACTCAGGGACAGGGGCTGGAAACACCATATATTTT. This rearrangement joins TRBV6-5 to TRBJ1-3; 10 nucleotides align to TRBD1. Germline CDR1 reads MNHEY; CDR2 reads SVGAGI. This CDR3 comprises 16 residues. V lost 0 bases, J lost 2 bases, and 1 base stayed unmatched.

CDR3 sequence reads: CASSRDLGYEQYF. CDR3 DNA: TGTGCCAGCAGCAGGGACTTAGGATACGAGCAGTACTTC. The chain carries TRBV5-8 and TRBJ2-7; a possible D gene is TRBD2 (6 bases). The CDR3 covers 13 residues. Per the germline V gene, CDR1 is SGHTS and CDR2 is YDEGEE. V was cut by 4 bases and J by 4 bases, with 12 bases left in between.

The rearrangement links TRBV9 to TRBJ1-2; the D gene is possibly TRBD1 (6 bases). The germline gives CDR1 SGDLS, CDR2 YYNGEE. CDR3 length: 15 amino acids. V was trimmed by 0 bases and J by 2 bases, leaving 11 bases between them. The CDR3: CASSVGAGANYGYTF. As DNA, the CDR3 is TGTGCCAGCAGCGTAGGGGCAGGGGCGAACTATGGCTACACCTTC.

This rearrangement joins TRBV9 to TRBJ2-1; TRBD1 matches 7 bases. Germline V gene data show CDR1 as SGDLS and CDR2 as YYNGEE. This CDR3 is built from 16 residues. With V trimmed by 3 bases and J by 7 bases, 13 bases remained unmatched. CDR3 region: CASSAGGHPLGNEQFF. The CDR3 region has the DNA TGTGCCAGCAGCGCAGGGGGTCACCCCCTGGGGAATGAGCAGTTCTTC.

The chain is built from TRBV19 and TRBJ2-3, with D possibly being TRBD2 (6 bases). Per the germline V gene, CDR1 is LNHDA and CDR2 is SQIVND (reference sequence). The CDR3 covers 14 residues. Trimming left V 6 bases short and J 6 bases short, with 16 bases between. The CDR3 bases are TGTGCCAGTAGGCCTATGAGGGAGGTCGATACGCAGTATTTT. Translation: CASRPMREVDTQYF. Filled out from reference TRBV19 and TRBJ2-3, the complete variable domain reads DGGITQSPKYLFRKEGQNVTLSCEQNLNHDAMYWYRQDPGQGLRLIYYSQIVNDFQKGDIAEGYSVSREKKESFPLTVTSAQKNPTAFYLCASRPMREVDTQYFGPGTRLTVL.

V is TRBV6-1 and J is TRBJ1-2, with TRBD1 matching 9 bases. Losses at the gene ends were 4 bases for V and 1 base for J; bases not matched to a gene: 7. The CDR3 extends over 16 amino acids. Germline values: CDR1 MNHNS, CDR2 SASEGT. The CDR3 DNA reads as TGTGCCAGCAGTGGGGGGACAGGGAGGGTTAACTATGGCTACACCTTC. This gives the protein CASSGGTGRVNYGYTF.

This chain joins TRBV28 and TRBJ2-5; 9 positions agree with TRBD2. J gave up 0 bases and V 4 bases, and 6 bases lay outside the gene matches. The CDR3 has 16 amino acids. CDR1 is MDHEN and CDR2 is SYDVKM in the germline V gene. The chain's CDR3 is CASSSSSGTYQETQYF. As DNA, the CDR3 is TGTGCCAGCAGTTCATCTAGCGGGACGTACCAAGAGACCCAGTACTTC. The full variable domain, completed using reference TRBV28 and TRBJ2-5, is DVKVTQSSRYLVKRTGEKVFLECVQDMDHENMFWYRQDPGLGLRLIYFSYDVKMKEKGDIPEGYSVSREKKERFSLILESASTNQTSMYLCASSSSSGTYQETQYFGPGTRLLVL.

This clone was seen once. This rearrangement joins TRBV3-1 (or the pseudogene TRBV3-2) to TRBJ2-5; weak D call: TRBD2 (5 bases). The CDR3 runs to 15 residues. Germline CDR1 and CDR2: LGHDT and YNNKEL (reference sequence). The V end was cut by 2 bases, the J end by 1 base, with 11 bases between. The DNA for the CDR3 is TGTGCCAGCAGCCAACCTGGACGGGGCCAAGAGACCCAGTACTTC. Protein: CASSQPGRGQETQYF.

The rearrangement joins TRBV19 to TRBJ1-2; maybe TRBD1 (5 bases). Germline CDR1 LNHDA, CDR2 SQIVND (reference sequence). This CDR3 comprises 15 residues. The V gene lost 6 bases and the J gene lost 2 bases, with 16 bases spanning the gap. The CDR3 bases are TGTGCCAGTAGCGGGGGGGGTGCCCGGAACTATGGCTACACCTTC. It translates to CASSGGGARNYGYTF.

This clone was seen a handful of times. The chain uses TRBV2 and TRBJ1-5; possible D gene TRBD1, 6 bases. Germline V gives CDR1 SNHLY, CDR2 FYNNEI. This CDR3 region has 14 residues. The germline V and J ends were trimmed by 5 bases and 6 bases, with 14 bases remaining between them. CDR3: CASSPQGWGQPQHF. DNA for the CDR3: TGTGCCAGCAGTCCACAGGGTTGGGGTCAGCCCCAGCATTTT.

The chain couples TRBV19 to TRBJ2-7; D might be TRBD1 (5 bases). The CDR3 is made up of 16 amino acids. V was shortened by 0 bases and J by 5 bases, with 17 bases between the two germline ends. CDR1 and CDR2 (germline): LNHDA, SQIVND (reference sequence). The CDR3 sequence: CASSIEDRNLNNEQYF. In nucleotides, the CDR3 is TGTGCCAGTAGTATAGAAGACAGAAACCTTAACAACGAGCAGTACTTC.

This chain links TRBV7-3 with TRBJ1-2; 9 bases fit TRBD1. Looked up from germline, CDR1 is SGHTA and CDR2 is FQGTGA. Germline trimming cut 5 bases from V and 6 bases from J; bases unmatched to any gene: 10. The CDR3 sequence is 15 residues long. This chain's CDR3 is CASSRTGADLHGYTF. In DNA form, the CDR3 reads TGTGCCAGCAGCAGGACAGGGGCCGACCTTCATGGCTACACCTTC.

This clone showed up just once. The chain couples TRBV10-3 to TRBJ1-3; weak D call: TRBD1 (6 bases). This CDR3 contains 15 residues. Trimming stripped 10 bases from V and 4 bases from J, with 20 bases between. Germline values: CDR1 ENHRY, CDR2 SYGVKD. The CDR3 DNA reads TGTGCCACCATGAGGACAGAGACCCAGGGAAACACCATATATTTT. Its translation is CATMRTETQGNTIYF.

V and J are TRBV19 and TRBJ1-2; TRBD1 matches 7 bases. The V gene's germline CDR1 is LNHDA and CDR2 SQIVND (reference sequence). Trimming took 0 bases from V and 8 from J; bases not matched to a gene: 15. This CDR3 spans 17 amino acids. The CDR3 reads CASSIDGDSIRPSGYTF. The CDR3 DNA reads TGTGCCAGTAGTATAGATGGGGACAGCATAAGGCCTAGCGGCTACACCTTC.

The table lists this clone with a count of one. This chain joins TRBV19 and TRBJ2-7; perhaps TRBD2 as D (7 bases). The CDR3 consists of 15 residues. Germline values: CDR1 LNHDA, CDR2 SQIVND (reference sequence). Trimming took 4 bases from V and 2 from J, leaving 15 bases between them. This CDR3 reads CASSTIGGPAYEQYF. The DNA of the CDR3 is TGTGCCAGTAGTACCATCGGGGGGCCAGCCTACGAGCAGTACTTC.

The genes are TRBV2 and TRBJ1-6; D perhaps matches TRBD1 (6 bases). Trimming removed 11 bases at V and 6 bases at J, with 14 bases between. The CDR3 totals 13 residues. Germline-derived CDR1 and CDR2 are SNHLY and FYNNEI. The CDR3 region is CAGSGGPNSPLHF. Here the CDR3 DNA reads TGTGCCGGCTCCGGGGGGCCTAATTCACCCCTCCACTTT. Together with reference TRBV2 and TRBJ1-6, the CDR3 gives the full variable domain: EPEVTQTPSHQVTQMGQEVILRCVPISNHLYFYWYRQILGQKVEFLVSFYNNEISEKSEIFDDQFSVERPDGSNFTLKIRSTKLEDSAMYFCAGSGGPNSPLHFGNGTRLTVT.

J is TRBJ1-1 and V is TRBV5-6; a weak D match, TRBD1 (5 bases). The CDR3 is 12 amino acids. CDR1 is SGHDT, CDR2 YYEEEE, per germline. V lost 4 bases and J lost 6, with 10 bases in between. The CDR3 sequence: CASSATASEAFF. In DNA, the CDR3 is TGTGCCAGCAGCGCGACAGCTTCTGAAGCTTTCTTT. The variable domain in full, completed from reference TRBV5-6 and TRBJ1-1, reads DAGVTQSPTHLIKTRGQQVTLRCSPKSGHDTVSWYQQALGQGPQFIFQYYEEEERQRGNFPDRFSGHQFPNYSSELNVNALLLGDSALYLCASSATASEAFFGQGTRLTVV.

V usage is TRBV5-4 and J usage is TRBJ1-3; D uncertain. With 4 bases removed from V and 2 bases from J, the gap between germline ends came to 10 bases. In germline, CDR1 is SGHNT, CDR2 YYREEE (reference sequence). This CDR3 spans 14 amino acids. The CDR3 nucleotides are TGTGCCAGCAGCCCGGAGGCGGCTGGAAACACCATATATTTT. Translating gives CASSPEAAGNTIYF.

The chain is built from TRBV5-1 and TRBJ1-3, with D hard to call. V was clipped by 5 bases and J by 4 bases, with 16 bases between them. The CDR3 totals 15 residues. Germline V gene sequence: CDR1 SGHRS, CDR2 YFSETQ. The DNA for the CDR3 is TGCGCCAGCAGTTCCGCAACGGGGTTGGGAAACACCATATATTTT. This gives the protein CASSSATGLGNTIYF.

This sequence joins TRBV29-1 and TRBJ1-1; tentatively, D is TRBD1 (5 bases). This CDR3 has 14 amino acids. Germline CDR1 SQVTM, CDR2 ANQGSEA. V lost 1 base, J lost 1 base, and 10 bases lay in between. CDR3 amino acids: CSVEVGVWNTEAFF. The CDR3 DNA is TGCAGCGTTGAAGTAGGGGTCTGGAACACTGAAGCTTTCTTT.

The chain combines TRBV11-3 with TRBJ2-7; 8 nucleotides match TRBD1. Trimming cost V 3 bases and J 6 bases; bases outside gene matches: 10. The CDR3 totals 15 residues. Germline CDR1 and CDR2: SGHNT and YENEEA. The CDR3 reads CASSFRGGQGTEQYF. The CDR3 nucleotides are TGTGCCAGCAGCTTCCGGGGAGGACAGGGAACCGAGCAGTACTTC.

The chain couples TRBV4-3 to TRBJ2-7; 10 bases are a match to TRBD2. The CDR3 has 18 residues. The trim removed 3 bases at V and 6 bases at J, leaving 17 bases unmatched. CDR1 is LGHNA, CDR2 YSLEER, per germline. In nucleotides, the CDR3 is TGCGCCAGCAGCCAGACGTGGGGAACTAGCGGGACAGAGGGCGAGCAGTACTTC. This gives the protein CASSQTWGTSGTEGEQYF.

In DNA, the CDR3 is TGCAGCGTTACGGTGACTAGCGGTTACAATGAGCAGTTCTTC. Translated: CSVTVTSGYNEQFF. This chain links TRBV29-1 with TRBJ2-1, with TRBD2 identical over 9 bases. CDR1 and CDR2 (germline): SQVTM, ANQGSEA. The CDR3 contains 14 residues. V gave up 5 bases and J gave up 4 bases; unmatched junction bases: 6.

The DNA of the CDR3 is TGTGCCAGCAGCCCCGCCTGGGGGGACGAGCAGTACTTC. This translates into CASSPAWGDEQYF. The chain is built from TRBV9 and TRBJ2-7; a possible D gene is TRBD2 (6 bases). The CDR3 is 13 amino acids. The V end was cut by 4 bases, the J end by 5 bases, with 13 bases between. Germline assignment: CDR1 SGDLS and CDR2 YYNGEE.

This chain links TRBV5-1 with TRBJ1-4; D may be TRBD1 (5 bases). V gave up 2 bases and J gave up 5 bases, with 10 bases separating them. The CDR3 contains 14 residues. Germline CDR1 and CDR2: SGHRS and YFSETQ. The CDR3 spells CASSLSRVNEKLFF. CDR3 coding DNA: TGCGCCAGCAGCTTAAGCAGGGTGAATGAAAAACTGTTTTTT.